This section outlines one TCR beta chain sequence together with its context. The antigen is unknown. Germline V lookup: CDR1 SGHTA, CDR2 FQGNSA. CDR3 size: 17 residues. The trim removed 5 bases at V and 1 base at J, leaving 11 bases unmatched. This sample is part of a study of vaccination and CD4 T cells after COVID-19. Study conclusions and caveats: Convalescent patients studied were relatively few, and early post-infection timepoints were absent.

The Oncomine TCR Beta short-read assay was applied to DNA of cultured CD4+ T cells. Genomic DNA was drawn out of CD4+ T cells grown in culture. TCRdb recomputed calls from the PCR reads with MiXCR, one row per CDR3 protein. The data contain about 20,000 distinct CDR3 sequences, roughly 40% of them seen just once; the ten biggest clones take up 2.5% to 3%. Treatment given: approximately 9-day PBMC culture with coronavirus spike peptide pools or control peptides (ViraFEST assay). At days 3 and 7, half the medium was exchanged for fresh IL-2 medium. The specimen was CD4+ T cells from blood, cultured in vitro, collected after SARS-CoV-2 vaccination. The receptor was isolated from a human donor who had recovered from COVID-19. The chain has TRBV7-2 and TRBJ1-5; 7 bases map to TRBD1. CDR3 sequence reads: CASSQRAGGLSNQPQHF. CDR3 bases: TGTGCCAGCAGCCAGAGGGCAGGGGGTTTAAGCAATCAGCCCCAGCATTTT.